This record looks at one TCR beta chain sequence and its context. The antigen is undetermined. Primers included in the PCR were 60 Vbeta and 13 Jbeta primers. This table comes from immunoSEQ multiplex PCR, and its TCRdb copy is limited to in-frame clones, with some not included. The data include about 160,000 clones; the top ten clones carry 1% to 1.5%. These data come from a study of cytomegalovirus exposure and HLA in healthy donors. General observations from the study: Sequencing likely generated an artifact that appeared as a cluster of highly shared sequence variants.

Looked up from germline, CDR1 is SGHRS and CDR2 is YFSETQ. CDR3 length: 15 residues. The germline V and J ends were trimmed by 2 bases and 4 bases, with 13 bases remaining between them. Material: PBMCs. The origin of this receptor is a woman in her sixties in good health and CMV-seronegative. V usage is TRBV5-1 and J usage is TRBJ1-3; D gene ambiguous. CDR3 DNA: TGCGCCAGCAGCTTTGGGAGGTCAGGCGGAAACACCATATATTTT. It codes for CASSFGRSGGNTIYF. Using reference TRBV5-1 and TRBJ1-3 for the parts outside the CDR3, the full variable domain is KAGVTQTPRYLIKTRGQQVTLSCSPISGHRSVSWYQQTPGQGLQFLFEYFSETQRNKGNFPGRFSGRQFSNSRSEMNVSTLELGDSALYLCASSFGRSGGNTIYFGEGSWLTVV.